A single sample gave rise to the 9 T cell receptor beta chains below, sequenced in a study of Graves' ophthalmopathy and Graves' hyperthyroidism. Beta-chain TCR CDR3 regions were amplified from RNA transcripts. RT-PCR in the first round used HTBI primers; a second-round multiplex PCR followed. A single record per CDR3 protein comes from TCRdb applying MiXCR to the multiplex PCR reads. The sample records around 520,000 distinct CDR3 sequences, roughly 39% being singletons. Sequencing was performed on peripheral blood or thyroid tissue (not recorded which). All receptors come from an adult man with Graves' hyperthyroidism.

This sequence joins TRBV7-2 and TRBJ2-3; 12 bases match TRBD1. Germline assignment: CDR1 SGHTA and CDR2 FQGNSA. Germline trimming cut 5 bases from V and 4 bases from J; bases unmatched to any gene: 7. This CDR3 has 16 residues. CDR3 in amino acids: CASSPSGQGAADTQYF. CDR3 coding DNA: TGTGCCAGCAGCCCGTCGGGACAGGGGGCTGCAGATACGCAGTATTTT. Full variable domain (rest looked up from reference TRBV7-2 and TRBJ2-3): GAGVSQSPSNKVTEKGKDVELRCDPISGHTALYWYRQSLGQGLEFLIYFQGNSAPDKSGLPSDRFSAERTGGSVSTLTIQRTQQEDSAVYLCASSPSGQGAADTQYFGPGTRLTVL.

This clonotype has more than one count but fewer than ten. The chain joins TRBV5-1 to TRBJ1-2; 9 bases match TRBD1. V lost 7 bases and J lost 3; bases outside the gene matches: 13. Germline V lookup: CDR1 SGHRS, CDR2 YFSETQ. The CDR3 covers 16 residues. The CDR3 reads CASGPGTGTHHYGYTF. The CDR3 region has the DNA TGCGCCAGCGGTCCCGGGACAGGGACTCACCACTATGGCTACACCTTC.

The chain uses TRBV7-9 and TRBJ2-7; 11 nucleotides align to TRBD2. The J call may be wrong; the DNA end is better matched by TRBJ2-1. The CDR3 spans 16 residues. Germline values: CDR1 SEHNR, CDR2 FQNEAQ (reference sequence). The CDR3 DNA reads TGTGCCAGCACCAAAAATACTAGCGGGGGCCACAATGAGCAGTTCTTC. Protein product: CASTKNTSGGHNEQFF.

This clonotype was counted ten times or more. The CDR3 bases are TGTGCCAGCAGCCATCCCTGGGGGGGGAGCTCCTACGAGCAGTACTTC. Its translation: CASSHPWGGSSYEQYF. This chain links TRBV14 with TRBJ2-7; 7 bases match TRBD2. This CDR3 is built from 16 residues. V was pared by 3 bases and J by 0 bases, with 8 bases of the junction left unmatched. Germline V CDR1 and CDR2: SGHDN, FVKESK.

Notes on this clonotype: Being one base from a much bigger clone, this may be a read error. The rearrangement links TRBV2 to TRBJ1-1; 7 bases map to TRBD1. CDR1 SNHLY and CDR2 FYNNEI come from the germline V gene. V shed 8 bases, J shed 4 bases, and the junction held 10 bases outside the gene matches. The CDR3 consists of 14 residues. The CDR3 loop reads CASCYAHRGTEAFF. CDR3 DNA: TGTGCCAGCTGTTACGCACACAGGGGCACTGAAGCTTTCTTT. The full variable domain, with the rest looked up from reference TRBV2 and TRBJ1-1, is EPEVTQTPSHQVTQMGQEVILRCVPISNHLYFYWYRQILGQKVEFLVSFYNNEISEKSEIFDDQFSVERPDGSNFTLKIRSTKLEDSAMYFCASCYAHRGTEAFFGQGTRLTVV.

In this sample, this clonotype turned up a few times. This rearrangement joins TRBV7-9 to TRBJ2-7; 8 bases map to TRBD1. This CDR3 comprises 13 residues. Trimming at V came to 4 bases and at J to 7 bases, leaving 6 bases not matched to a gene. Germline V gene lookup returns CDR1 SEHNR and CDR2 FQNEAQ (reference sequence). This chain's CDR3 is CASSSTGVGEQYF. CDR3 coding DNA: TGTGCCAGCAGCTCGACAGGGGTCGGGGAGCAGTACTTC. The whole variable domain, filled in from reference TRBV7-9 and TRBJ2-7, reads DTGVSQNPRHKITKRGQNVTFRCDPISEHNRLYWYRQTLGQGPEFLTYFQNEAQLEKSRLLSDRFSAERPKGSFSTLEIQRTEQGDSAMYLCASSSTGVGEQYFGPGTRLTVT.

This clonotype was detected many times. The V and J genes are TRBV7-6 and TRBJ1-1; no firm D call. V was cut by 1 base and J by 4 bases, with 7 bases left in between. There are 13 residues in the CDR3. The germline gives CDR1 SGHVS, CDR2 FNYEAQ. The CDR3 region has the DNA TGTGCCAGCAGCTTAGGTGAGAGCACTGAAGCTTTCTTT. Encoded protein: CASSLGESTEAFF.

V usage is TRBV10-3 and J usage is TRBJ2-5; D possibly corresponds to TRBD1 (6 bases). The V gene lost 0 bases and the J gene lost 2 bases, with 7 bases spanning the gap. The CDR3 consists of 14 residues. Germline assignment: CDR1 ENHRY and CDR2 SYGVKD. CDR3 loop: CAISESGQQETQYF. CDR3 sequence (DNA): TGTGCCATCAGTGAGTCGGGACAACAAGAGACCCAGTACTTC.

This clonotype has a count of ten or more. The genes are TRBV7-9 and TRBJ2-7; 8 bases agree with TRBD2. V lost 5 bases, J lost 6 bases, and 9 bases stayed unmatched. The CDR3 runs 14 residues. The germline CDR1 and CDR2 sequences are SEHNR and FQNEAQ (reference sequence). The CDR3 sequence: CASSGAGLAGEQYF. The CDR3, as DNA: TGTGCCAGCAGCGGCGCCGGACTAGCTGGCGAGCAGTACTTC.